This T cell receptor beta chain was captured by sequencing in a study of T cell repertoires in cytomegalovirus infection. This clonotype was detected ten times or more. From the reads, TCRdb called clonotypes with MiXCR, one entry per CDR3 protein. The table lists about 100,000 distinct CDR3 sequences, under 25% of them singletons, with 39% in the top ten. The J segment lost 10 bases and the V segment lost 4 bases, leaving 3 bases of the junction unmatched. The germline CDR1 and CDR2 sequences are KGHDR and SFDVKD. The CDR3 runs 12 residues. The chain links TRBV24-1 to TRBJ2-1; TRBD2 agrees at 7 bases. The sample comprised CD8+ T cells from PBMCs. The origin of this receptor is a human donor in good health (CMV status not recorded). Some clones in this sample may be carry-over from other donors' samples. The CDR3 DNA reads as TGTGCCACCAGTGAATATAGCGGGGAGCAGTTCTTC. Its protein is CATSEYSGEQFF.